This record covers a single T cell receptor beta chain. Its antigen is currently unknown. Trimming stripped 0 bases from V and 3 bases from J, with 9 bases between. This CDR3 has 15 residues. In germline, CDR1 is SGDLS, CDR2 YYNGEE. Noted time point: newly diagnosed GD, antithyroid drugs for less than 3 months. The TCR library was made from RNA extracted from PBMCs. The entry originates in a study of regulatory T cells in long-lasting Graves disease. Study outcomes and limitations: Among the persistent patients, roughly 2,500 public clonotypes were shared, more than the 750 to 1,000 shared among new patients.

Both iRepertoire HTBI primers and Arm-PCR of CDR3 regions were used to build the TCR beta libraries. Each CDR3 protein gets one entry after TCRdb re-called the multiplex PCR reads with MiXCR. The sample lists over 500,000 distinct CDR3 sequences, around 16% occurring once. These data were also filed under a second study, of T cells in Graves' hyperthyroidism and ophthalmopathy.

The specimen was peripheral blood mononuclear cells (PBMCs), collected at new diagnosis, from a patient treated with antithyroid drugs. This receptor was taken from a man aged 18 to 29 with Graves disease. The genes are TRBV9 and TRBJ2-2; D unclear. This CDR3 is CASSVEWVHTGELFF. CDR3 bases: TGTGCCAGCAGCGTAGAGTGGGTTCACACCGGGGAGCTGTTTTTT.